This T cell receptor (beta chain) was documented in a study of monozygotic twins with inflammatory bowel disease. Each CDR3 protein gets one entry in TCRdb, which reprocessed the 5' RACE reads and gives no DNA. This table holds approximately 330,000 distinct CDR3 sequences. In germline, CDR1 is MNHEY, CDR2 SVGEGT. This CDR3 spans 13 amino acids. The chain links TRBV6-2 or TRBV6-3 to TRBJ1-1. Sequenced sample: blood. This clonotype was sampled from a human donor with ulcerative colitis or Crohn's disease, or a healthy co-twin of an affected twin (not recorded which). The CDR3 reads CASALEMNTEAFF.